This is a list of T cell receptor beta chains from one sample in a study of CXCR3-negative and CXCR3-positive naive CD8 T cells. With the 5' RACE reads reprocessed, TCRdb shows one record per CDR3 protein and no DNA. The table lists roughly 110,000 distinct CDR3 sequences. Sequencing was carried out using naive CXCR3+ CD8+ T cells from blood. Receptors originate from a human donor in good health. Some clones in this sample may be carry-over from other donors' samples. Each CDR3 is given with its conserved first and last residue.

V,J,CDR3
TRBV12-3/TRBV12-4,TRBJ2-1,CASSLAQGIEQFF
TRBV29-1,TRBJ2-3,CSVDQTTDTQYF
TRBV28,TRBJ2-7,CASSPSPPGFYEQYF
TRBV5-1,TRBJ2-1,CASSTGPEEEFF
TRBV29-1,TRBJ2-1,CSVDWRWGGLNEQFF
TRBV21-1,TRBJ1-2,CASSSPARGLNYGYTF
TRBV7-2,TRBJ2-7,CASRGLAYEQYF
TRBV29-1,TRBJ2-7,CSVRLAGGYEQYF
TRBV4-1,TRBJ2-1,CASSQDPGLADEQFF
TRBV29-1,TRBJ2-7,CSVPRGPGEQYF
TRBV7-8,TRBJ2-5,CASSLGRTAQETQYF
TRBV12-3/TRBV12-4,TRBJ2-7,CASSELAGSYEQYF
TRBV29-1,TRBJ1-2,CSVDPTGGFGYTF
TRBV28,TRBJ2-1,CASSPLMPSGRAEEQFF
TRBV4-2,TRBJ2-7,CASSQETGEFYEQYF
TRBV29-1,TRBJ1-1,CSVDSFLVGTEAFF
TRBV4-1,TRBJ2-1,CASSPGTSGRYYEQFF
TRBV10-1,TRBJ2-7,CASSETGLAGDEQYF
TRBV7-8,TRBJ2-1,CASSRLQREIAGSYNEQFF
TRBV2,TRBJ2-1,CATITVASGRGLYNEQFF
TRBV27,TRBJ2-7,CASKLTGAYEQYF
TRBV23-1,TRBJ2-1,CASSQSTLSPGGAYNEQFF
TRBV6-5,TRBJ2-2,CARPGAELLTGELFF
TRBV29-1,TRBJ2-2,CSVRGPAGELFF
TRBV9,TRBJ2-7,CASSVASQGYEQYF
TRBV5-5,TRBJ2-3,CASTAWTPAFNTDTQYF
TRBV19,TRBJ2-7,CASTPGDRGYEQYF
TRBV4-1,TRBJ2-7,CASSQDWSYEQYF
TRBV7-9,TRBJ2-5,CASSLGVAGSEETQYF
TRBV30,TRBJ2-7,CAWKEGYEQYF
TRBV14,TRBJ2-1,CASSQDPPGVNEQFF
TRBV20-1,TRBJ2-2,CSAWDYAATGELFF
TRBV5-6,TRBJ2-1,CASSPGLLGYNKQFF
TRBV10-3,TRBJ2-7,CAISQAYEQYF
TRBV7-6,TRBJ1-1,CASTRDGLNTEAFF
TRBV10-3,TRBJ2-2,CAISQENAGGELFF
TRBV20-1,TRBJ2-7,CSASDPGLFKYF
TRBV7-7,TRBJ2-5,CASSPETWETQYF
TRBV27,TRBJ2-5,CASSKTGSIQETQYF
TRBV15,TRBJ1-5,CATSRVRGNNQPQHF
TRBV4-1,TRBJ2-7,CASSLGGRASEQYF
TRBV13,TRBJ2-1,CASSSRGQGNEQFF
TRBV2,TRBJ2-1,CASSPRGSGSLYNEQFF
TRBV14,TRBJ2-7,CASRSGQGTYEQYF
TRBV19,TRBJ2-2,CASSKNTGELFF
TRBV3-1,TRBJ2-1,CASSQGLTSGGQYNEQFF
TRBV13,TRBJ2-7,CASSLADEQYF
TRBV11-3,TRBJ1-1,CASSLDGGVNTEAFF
TRBV29-1,TRBJ1-1,CSARQGSATEAFF
TRBV28,TRBJ2-5,CASSLYNQETQYF
TRBV10-3,TRBJ2-1,CAISESGDSYNEQFF
TRBV6-6,TRBJ2-3,CASSSPEFPRGDTQYF
TRBV6-6,TRBJ2-7,CASSKRDSSYEQYF
TRBV10-3,TRBJ2-7,CAISALSGTQAYEQYF